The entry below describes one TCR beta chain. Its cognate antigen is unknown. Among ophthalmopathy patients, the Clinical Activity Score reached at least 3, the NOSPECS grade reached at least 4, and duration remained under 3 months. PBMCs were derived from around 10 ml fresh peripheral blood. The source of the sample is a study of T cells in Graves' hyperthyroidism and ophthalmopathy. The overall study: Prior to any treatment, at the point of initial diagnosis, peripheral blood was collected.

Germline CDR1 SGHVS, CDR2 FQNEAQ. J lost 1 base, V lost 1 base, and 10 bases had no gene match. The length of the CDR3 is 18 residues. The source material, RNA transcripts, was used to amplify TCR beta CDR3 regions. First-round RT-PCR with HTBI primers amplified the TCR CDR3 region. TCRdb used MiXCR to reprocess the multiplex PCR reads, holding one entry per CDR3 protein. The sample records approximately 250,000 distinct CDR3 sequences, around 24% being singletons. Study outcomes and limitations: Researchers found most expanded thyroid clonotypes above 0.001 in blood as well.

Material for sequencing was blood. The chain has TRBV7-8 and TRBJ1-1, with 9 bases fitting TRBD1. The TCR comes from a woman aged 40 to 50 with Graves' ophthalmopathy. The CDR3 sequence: CASSLGSATGQGNTEAFF. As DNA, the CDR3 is TGTGCCAGCAGCTTAGGGTCCGCAACGGGACAGGGGAACACTGAAGCTTTCTTT.